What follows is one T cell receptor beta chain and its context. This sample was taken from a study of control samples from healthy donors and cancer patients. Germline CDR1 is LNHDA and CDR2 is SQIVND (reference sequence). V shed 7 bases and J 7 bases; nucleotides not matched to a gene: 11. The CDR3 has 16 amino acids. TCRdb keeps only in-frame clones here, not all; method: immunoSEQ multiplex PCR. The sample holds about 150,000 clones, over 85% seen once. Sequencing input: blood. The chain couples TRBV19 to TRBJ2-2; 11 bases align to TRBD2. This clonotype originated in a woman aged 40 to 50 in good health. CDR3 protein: CASKKLAGEGGGELFF. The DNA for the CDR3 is TGTGCCAGTAAAAAACTAGCGGGAGAGGGGGGCGGGGAGCTGTTTTTT.